The 30 T cell receptor beta chains reported below all come from one sample, sequenced in a study of PD-1 blockade in classical Hodgkin lymphoma. After autologous stem cell transplantation all patients relapsed, and prior brentuximab vedotin exposure differed between cohorts. Only in-frame clones appear in the TCRdb table, and some are missing; sequencing was by immunoSEQ multiplex PCR. The data contain about 110,000 clones, around 89% of them singletons. The sequences come from peripheral blood mononuclear cells (PBMCs), collected before the second cycle of nivolumab. These TCRs come from a human donor with classical Hodgkin lymphoma.

The rearrangement links TRBV5-8 to TRBJ1-1, with TRBD1 matching over 7 bases. The CDR3 has 14 amino acids. The germline V gene encodes CDR1 SGHTS and CDR2 YDEGEE. The junction had 15 bases not matched to a gene; V was cut back by 5 bases and J by 11 bases. The DNA for the CDR3 is TGTGCCAGCAGACGCACAGTGACAGGGCTAACGGCTTTCTTT. This translates into CASRRTVTGLTAFF.

The V gene is TRBV11-2, the J gene TRBJ1-2; tentatively, D is TRBD1 (5 bases). The CDR3 has 14 amino acids. V gave up 8 bases and J gave up 4 bases, with 17 bases separating them. Looked up from germline, CDR1 is SGHAT and CDR2 is FQNNGV. The CDR3 protein is CASGPGGTIYGYTF. The DNA for the CDR3 is TGTGCCAGCGGCCCCGGGGGGACCATCTATGGCTACACCTTC.

The V gene is TRBV15, the J gene TRBJ2-3; the D is unclear. V gave up 5 bases and J gave up 2 bases, with 8 bases separating them. CDR1 is LNHNV, CDR2 YYDKDF, per germline (reference sequence). CDR3 length: 13 amino acids. The CDR3 DNA is TGTGCCACCAGCCGAACTTTCACAGATACGCAGTATTTT. Translated: CATSRTFTDTQYF. Using reference TRBV15 and TRBJ2-3 for the parts outside the CDR3, the full variable domain is DAMVIQNPRYQVTQFGKPVTLSCSQTLNHNVMYWYQQKSSQAPKLLFHYYDKDFNNEADTPDNFQSRRPNTSFCFLDIRSPGLGDTAMYLCATSRTFTDTQYFGPGTRLTVL.

This chain links TRBV7-2 with TRBJ1-5; D not certain. CDR3 size: 15 residues. Germline CDR1 is SGHTA and CDR2 is FQGNSA. The V and J ends lost 1 base and 3 bases respectively, with 10 bases between them. The CDR3 DNA reads TGTGCCAGCAGCTTAGGCAGGACTTCCAATCAGCCCCAGCATTTT. Translated, it gives CASSLGRTSNQPQHF.

The chain carries TRBV28 and TRBJ2-3; 7 nucleotides match TRBD2. The CDR3 has 16 amino acids. Unmatched junction bases numbered 11, after V lost 5 bases and J lost 3 bases. The germline V gene encodes CDR1 MDHEN and CDR2 SYDVKM. For the CDR3, the DNA is TGTGCCAGCAGTCCCCCTTTAGGACTAGAAACAGATACGCAGTATTTT. Its translation is CASSPPLGLETDTQYF.

V gene TRBV6-6 combines with J gene TRBJ2-3, with D perhaps matching TRBD1 (5 bases). V was trimmed by 7 bases and J by 3 bases, leaving 14 bases between them. The CDR3 runs 14 residues. CDR1 is MNHNY and CDR2 is SVGAGI in the germline V gene (reference sequence). The DNA for the CDR3 is TGTGCCAGCAATCCAGGGATAGGGACAGATACGCAGTATTTT. Residues: CASNPGIGTDTQYF.

This chain connects TRBV7-6 to TRBJ2-3; the match to TRBD2 covers 10 bases. V shed 5 bases and J 2 bases; nucleotides not matched to a gene: 7. This CDR3 is built from 16 residues. In germline, CDR1 is SGHVS, CDR2 FNYEAQ. Here the CDR3 reads CASSNLAGVLTDTQYF. The CDR3 coding sequence is TGTGCCAGCAGCAACCTAGCGGGGGTACTCACAGATACGCAGTATTTT. Full variable domain (rest looked up from reference TRBV7-6 and TRBJ2-3): GAGVSQSPRYKVTKRGQDVALRCDPISGHVSLYWYRQALGQGPEFLTYFNYEAQQDKSGLPNDRFSAERPEGSISTLTIQRTEQRDSAMYRCASSNLAGVLTDTQYFGPGTRLTVL.

The V call is TRBV5-6, the J call TRBJ1-4; no clear D. This CDR3 spans 14 amino acids. Trimming shortened V by 4 bases and J by 1 base, and 8 bases separated the two germline ends. CDR1 SGHDT and CDR2 YYEEEE come from the germline V gene. The CDR3 spells CASSLQRTNEKLFF. The DNA for the CDR3 is TGTGCCAGCAGCCTTCAAAGAACTAATGAAAAACTGTTTTTT. Supplemented by reference TRBV5-6 and TRBJ1-4, the full variable domain reads DAGVTQSPTHLIKTRGQQVTLRCSPKSGHDTVSWYQQALGQGPQFIFQYYEEEERQRGNFPDRFSGHQFPNYSSELNVNALLLGDSALYLCASSLQRTNEKLFFGSGTQLSVL.

The genes are TRBV2 and TRBJ1-5, with D perhaps matching TRBD1 (6 bases). The germline V gene encodes CDR1 SNHLY and CDR2 FYNNEI. The CDR3 loop spans 15 amino acids. The V gene lost 8 bases and the J gene lost 3 bases, with 17 bases spanning the gap. The CDR3 protein is CASSERGQNNQPQHF. CDR3 DNA: TGTGCCAGCTCAGAACGAGGACAGAACAATCAGCCCCAGCATTTT.

The chain carries TRBV14 and TRBJ2-2; D gene ambiguous. The CDR3 runs 14 residues. V lost 0 bases to trimming and J lost 4 bases, with 6 bases between them. The germline CDR1 and CDR2 sequences are SGHDN and FVKESK. CDR3 region: CASSQDAGTGELFF. Here the CDR3 DNA reads TGTGCCAGCAGCCAAGATGCCGGCACCGGGGAGCTGTTTTTT.

The gene calls are TRBV12-5 and TRBJ1-1; D is undetermined. Trimming removed 2 bases from V and 5 bases from J, with 12 bases in between. The CDR3 has 14 residues. Germline V gives CDR1 LGHNT, CDR2 FRNRAP. DNA for the CDR3: TGTGCTAGTGGTTTGCCCCAGAGAGGGACTGAAGCTTTCTTT. It yields the protein CASGLPQRGTEAFF.

The rearrangement joins TRBV4-1 to TRBJ2-4, with D possibly being TRBD2 (6 bases). The germline CDR1 and CDR2 sequences are MGHRA and YSYEKL. CDR3 length: 17 amino acids. The V gene lost 0 bases and the J gene lost 6 bases, with 18 bases spanning the gap. The CDR3 sequence is CASSQDSRSTGLNIQYF. The CDR3 DNA sequence: TGCGCCAGCAGCCAAGATTCCCGGTCGACGGGACTAAACATTCAGTACTTC.

V gene TRBV18 combines with J gene TRBJ1-1; tentative D call: TRBD1 (6 bases). There are 15 residues in the CDR3. The ends were cut back, 3 bases at V and 1 base at J, with 12 bases in the middle. Germline assignment: CDR1 KGHSH and CDR2 LQKENI. Written as DNA, the CDR3 is TGTGCCAGCTCACCCCAGGGGACCGGGAACACTGAAGCTTTCTTT. Protein: CASSPQGTGNTEAFF.

J is TRBJ2-1 and V is TRBV7-9, with TRBD2 matching over 15 bases. CDR1 is SEHNR, CDR2 FQNEAQ, per germline (reference sequence). The CDR3 runs 16 residues. The ends lost 5 bases at V and 7 bases at J; junction bases unmatched: 6. For the CDR3, the DNA is TGTGCCAGCAGCCCCGGGACTAGCGGGAGGTTGAATGAGCAGTTCTTC. Translating gives CASSPGTSGRLNEQFF.

This chain joins TRBV27 and TRBJ2-1; TRBD2 is a possible D gene (5 bases). Deletions cut 2 bases from V and 2 bases from J, with 13 bases between. The CDR3 runs to 16 residues. CDR1 is MNHEY, CDR2 SMNVEV, per germline (reference sequence). The CDR3 sequence is CASSLSGGPTYNEQFF. Here the CDR3 DNA reads TGTGCCAGCAGTTTAAGCGGCGGGCCCACCTACAATGAGCAGTTCTTC.

J is TRBJ2-7 and V is TRBV5-6, with 8 bases that match TRBD2. The trim removed 2 bases at V and 6 bases at J, leaving 10 bases unmatched. The CDR3 contains 15 residues. Germline assignment: CDR1 SGHDT and CDR2 YYEEEE. The CDR3 DNA reads TGTGCCAGCAGCTTAGGTTTAGCGGGACCCCGCGAGCAGTACTTC. Its translation: CASSLGLAGPREQYF. Looking up the rest from reference TRBV5-6 and TRBJ2-7 gives the full variable domain: DAGVTQSPTHLIKTRGQQVTLRCSPKSGHDTVSWYQQALGQGPQFIFQYYEEEERQRGNFPDRFSGHQFPNYSSELNVNALLLGDSALYLCASSLGLAGPREQYFGPGTRLTVT.

The chain carries TRBV2 and TRBJ2-2, with 9 bases that match TRBD2. Per the germline V gene, CDR1 is SNHLY and CDR2 is FYNNEI. J gave up 4 bases and V 8 bases, and 14 bases lay outside the gene matches. There are 17 residues in the CDR3. The DNA of the CDR3 is TGTGCCAGCTCCGGGGGCCCGGCGGGAGGGCCCACCGGGGAGCTGTTTTTT. Protein: CASSGGPAGGPTGELFF.

The J gene is TRBJ2-3, the V gene TRBV2, with TRBD2 matching 8 bases. The CDR3 runs 18 residues. CDR1 is SNHLY, CDR2 FYNNEI, per germline. The ends lost 6 bases at V and 2 bases at J; junction bases unmatched: 16. The CDR3 nucleotides are TGTGCCAGCAGCCCTACTCTGGCTAGCGGGTTTACCACAGATACGCAGTATTTT. Translation gives CASSPTLASGFTTDTQYF.

The chain combines TRBV5-1 with TRBJ2-1; no reliable D call. Germline assignment: CDR1 SGHRS and CDR2 YFSETQ. Trimming pared 0 bases from V and 6 bases from J, leaving 13 bases between. The CDR3 covers 15 residues. This chain's CDR3 is CASSLGQHGRNEQFF. In nucleotides, the CDR3 is TGCGCCAGCAGCTTGGGCCAACACGGGCGCAATGAGCAGTTCTTC.

The gene calls are TRBV5-6 and TRBJ1-2, with D perhaps TRBD1 (6 bases). The V and J ends lost 0 bases and 6 bases respectively, with 15 bases between them. CDR1 and CDR2 (germline): SGHDT, YYEEEE. This CDR3 has 15 amino acids. CDR3 in amino acids: CASSLGSGGADGYTF. The CDR3 DNA is TGTGCCAGCAGCTTGGGATCGGGGGGCGCGGATGGCTACACCTTC.

This sequence joins TRBV18 and TRBJ2-5; a possible D gene is TRBD1 (6 bases). Germline-derived CDR1 and CDR2 are KGHSH and LQKENI. V lost 2 bases, J lost 4 bases, and 17 bases lay in between. The CDR3 is 16 amino acids. CDR3 amino acids: CASSPIASGTTETQYF. The CDR3 DNA reads as TGTGCCAGCTCACCAATTGCGTCCGGGACAACAGAGACCCAGTACTTC.

V gene TRBV9 combines with J gene TRBJ2-7; perhaps TRBD2 as D (6 bases). The CDR3 runs to 14 residues. Germline CDR1 is SGDLS and CDR2 is YYNGEE. Trimming removed 0 bases at V and 2 bases at J, with 9 bases between. CDR3 region: CASSVAGGTYEQYF. The CDR3 DNA reads TGTGCCAGCAGCGTAGCGGGCGGGACCTACGAGCAGTACTTC.

CDR3 region: CASTGGPSYNEQFF. In nucleotides, the CDR3 is TGTGCCAGCACCGGAGGCCCCTCCTACAATGAGCAGTTCTTC. The V call is TRBV18, the J call TRBJ2-1; TRBD2 is a possible D gene (5 bases). Trimming pared 8 bases from V and 0 bases from J, leaving 11 bases between. The CDR3 has 14 residues. Germline V lookup: CDR1 KGHSH, CDR2 LQKENI.

V usage is TRBV30 and J usage is TRBJ1-2; a weak D match, TRBD1 (5 bases). Germline V gene sequence: CDR1 GTSNPN, CDR2 SVGIG (reference sequence). This CDR3 contains 13 residues. V was pared by 0 bases and J by 4 bases, with 9 bases between. The CDR3 reads CAWSVQGVYGYTF. The CDR3 DNA is TGTGCCTGGAGTGTTCAGGGCGTCTATGGCTACACCTTC.

V usage is TRBV19 and J usage is TRBJ2-7; TRBD1 agrees at 11 bases. The CDR3 contains 14 residues. The J segment lost 3 bases and the V segment lost 4 bases, leaving 2 bases of the junction unmatched. The germline CDR1 and CDR2 sequences are LNHDA and SQIVND (reference sequence). CDR3 in DNA: TGTGCCAGTAGTACCGGGACAGGGGGCTACGAGCAGTACTTC. It yields the protein CASSTGTGGYEQYF.

This clone has only a few counts. The chain carries TRBV6-4 and TRBJ1-1; 7 bases fit TRBD1. J lost 1 base, V lost 6 bases, and 5 bases had no gene match. The CDR3 sequence is 14 residues long. The germline CDR1 and CDR2 sequences are MRHNA and SNTAGT. The CDR3, as DNA: TGTGCCAGCAGACCCGGGACAGAGAACACTGAAGCTTTCTTT. It translates to CASRPGTENTEAFF.

The count of this clone is one. The CDR3 region is CASSRRDFGTDTQYF. The CDR3 region has the DNA TGTGCCAGCAGCCGCCGGGACTTCGGCACAGATACGCAGTATTTT. V gene TRBV11-2 combines with J gene TRBJ2-3, with D possibly matching TRBD2 (6 bases). The CDR3 spans 15 residues. V dropped 5 bases and J dropped 1 base, with 13 bases sitting between them. Germline V gene data show CDR1 as SGHAT and CDR2 as FQNNGV.

The rearrangement joins TRBV9 to TRBJ2-5; 7 nucleotides line up with TRBD2. This CDR3 contains 15 residues. Germline loops: CDR1 SGDLS, CDR2 YYNGEE. V lost 0 bases, J lost 1 base, and 3 bases stayed unmatched. CDR3 in amino acids: CASSVGWGGQETQYF. For the CDR3, the DNA is TGTGCCAGCAGCGTAGGGTGGGGGGGCCAAGAGACCCAGTACTTC.

This clone came up once. The chain joins TRBV5-1 to TRBJ1-2, with 10 bases fitting TRBD1. Trimming cost V 2 bases and J 4 bases; bases outside gene matches: 5. Germline V gene data show CDR1 as SGHRS and CDR2 as YFSETQ. The CDR3 spans 15 residues. The CDR3, as DNA: TGCGCCAGCAGCTTTGAGACAGGGGGCGCCTATGGCTACACCTTC. Protein sequence: CASSFETGGAYGYTF.

The chain is built from TRBV10-3 and TRBJ1-4; a possible D gene is TRBD1 (5 bases). V dropped 4 bases and J dropped 8 bases, with 11 bases sitting between them. This CDR3 contains 13 residues. Germline CDR1 ENHRY, CDR2 SYGVKD. In DNA form, the CDR3 reads TGTGCCATCAGTGGGGAGAGGGGAGAAAAACTGTTTTTT. Its translation is CAISGERGEKLFF.